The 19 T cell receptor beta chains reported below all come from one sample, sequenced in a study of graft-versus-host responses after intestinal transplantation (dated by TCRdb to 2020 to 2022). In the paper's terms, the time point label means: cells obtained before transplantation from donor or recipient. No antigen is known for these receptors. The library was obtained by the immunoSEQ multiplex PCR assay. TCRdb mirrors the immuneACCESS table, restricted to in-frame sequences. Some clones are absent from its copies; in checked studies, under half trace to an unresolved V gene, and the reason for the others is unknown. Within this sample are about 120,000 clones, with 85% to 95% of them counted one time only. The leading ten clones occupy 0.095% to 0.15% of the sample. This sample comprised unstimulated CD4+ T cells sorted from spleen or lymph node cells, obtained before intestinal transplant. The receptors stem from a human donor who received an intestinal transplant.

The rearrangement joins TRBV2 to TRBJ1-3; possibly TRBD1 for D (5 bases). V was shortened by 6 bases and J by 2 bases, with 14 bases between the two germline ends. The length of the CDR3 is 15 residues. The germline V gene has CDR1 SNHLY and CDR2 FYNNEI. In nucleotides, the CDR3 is TGTGCCAGCAGGGCTGGGGCAGTCCCTGGAAACACCATATATTTT. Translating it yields CASRAGAVPGNTIYF.

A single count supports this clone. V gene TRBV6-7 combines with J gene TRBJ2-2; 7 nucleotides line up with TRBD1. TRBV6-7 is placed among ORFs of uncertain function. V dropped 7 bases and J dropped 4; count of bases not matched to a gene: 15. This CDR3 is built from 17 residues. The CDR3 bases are TGTGCCAGCATATCCGGCCTTCCAGGGGGTAGCACCGGGGAGCTGTTTTTT. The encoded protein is CASISGLPGGSTGELFF.

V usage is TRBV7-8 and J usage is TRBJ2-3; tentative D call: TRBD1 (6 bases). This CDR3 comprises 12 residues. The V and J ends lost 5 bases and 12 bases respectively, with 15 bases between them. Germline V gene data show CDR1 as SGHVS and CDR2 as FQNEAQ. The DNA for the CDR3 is TGTGCCAGCAGCCCAACAGGGAGTACCCAGTATTTT. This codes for CASSPTGSTQYF. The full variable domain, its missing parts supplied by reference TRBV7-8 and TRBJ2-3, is GAGVSQSPRYKVAKRGQDVALRCDPISGHVSLFWYQQALGQGPEFLTYFQNEAQLDKSGLPSDRFFAERPEGSVSTLKIQRTQQEDSAVYLCASSPTGSTQYFGPGTRLTVL.

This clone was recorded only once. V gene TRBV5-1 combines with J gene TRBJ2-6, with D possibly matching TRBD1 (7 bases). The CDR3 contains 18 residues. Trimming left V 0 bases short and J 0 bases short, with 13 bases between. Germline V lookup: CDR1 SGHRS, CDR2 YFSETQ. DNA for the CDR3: TGCGCCAGCAGCTTGGTTGGAGGGGGCCCCTCTGGGGCCAACGTCCTGACTTTC. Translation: CASSLVGGGPSGANVLTF.

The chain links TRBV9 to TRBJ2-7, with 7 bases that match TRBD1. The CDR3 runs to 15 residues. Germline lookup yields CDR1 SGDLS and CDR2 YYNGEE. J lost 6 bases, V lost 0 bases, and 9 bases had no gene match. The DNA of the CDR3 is TGTGCCAGCAGCGTAGCACCGGACAGGCTCGGCGAGCAGTACTTC. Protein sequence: CASSVAPDRLGEQYF.

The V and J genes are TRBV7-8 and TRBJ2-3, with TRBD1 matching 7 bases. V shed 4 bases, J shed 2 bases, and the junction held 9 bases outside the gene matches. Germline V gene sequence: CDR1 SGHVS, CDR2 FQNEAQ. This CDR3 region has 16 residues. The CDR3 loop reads CASSSWDSLPTDTQYF. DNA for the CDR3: TGTGCCAGCAGCTCCTGGGACAGCCTCCCCACAGATACGCAGTATTTT.

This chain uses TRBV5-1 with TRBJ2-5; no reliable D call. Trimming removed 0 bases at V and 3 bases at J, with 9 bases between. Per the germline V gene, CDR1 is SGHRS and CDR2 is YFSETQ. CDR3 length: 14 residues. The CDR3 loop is CASSLVGRKETQYF. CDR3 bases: TGCGCCAGCAGCTTGGTCGGGCGGAAAGAGACCCAGTACTTC. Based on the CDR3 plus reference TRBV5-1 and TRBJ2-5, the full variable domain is KAGVTQTPRYLIKTRGQQVTLSCSPISGHRSVSWYQQTPGQGLQFLFEYFSETQRNKGNFPGRFSGRQFSNSRSEMNVSTLELGDSALYLCASSLVGRKETQYFGPGTRLLVL.

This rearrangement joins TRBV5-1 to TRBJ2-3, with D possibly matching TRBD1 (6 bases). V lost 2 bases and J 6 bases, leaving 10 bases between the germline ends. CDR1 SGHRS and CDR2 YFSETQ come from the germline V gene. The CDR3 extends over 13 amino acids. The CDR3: CASSFQGLDTQYF. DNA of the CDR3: TGCGCCAGCAGCTTCCAGGGGTTGGATACGCAGTATTTT.

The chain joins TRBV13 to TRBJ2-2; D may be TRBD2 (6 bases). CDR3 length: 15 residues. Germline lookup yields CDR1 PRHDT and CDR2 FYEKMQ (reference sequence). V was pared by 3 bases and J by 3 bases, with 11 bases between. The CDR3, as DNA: TGTGCCAGCAGCTTTGACACGGGGGACACCGGGGAGCTGTTTTTT. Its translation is CASSFDTGDTGELFF.

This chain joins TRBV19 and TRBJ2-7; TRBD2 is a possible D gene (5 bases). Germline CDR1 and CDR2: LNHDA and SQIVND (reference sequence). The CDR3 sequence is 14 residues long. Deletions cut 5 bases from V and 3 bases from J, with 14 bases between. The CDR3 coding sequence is TGTGCCAGTAGTTCGACGGGAACCAGCTACGAGCAGTACTTC. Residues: CASSSTGTSYEQYF. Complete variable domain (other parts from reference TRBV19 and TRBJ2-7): DGGITQSPKYLFRKEGQNVTLSCEQNLNHDAMYWYRQDPGQGLRLIYYSQIVNDFQKGDIAEGYSVSREKKESFPLTVTSAQKNPTAFYLCASSSTGTSYEQYFGPGTRLTVT.

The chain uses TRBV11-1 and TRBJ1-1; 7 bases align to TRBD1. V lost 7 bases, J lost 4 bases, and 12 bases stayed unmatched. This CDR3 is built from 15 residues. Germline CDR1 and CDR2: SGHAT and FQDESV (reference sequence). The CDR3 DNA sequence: TGTGCCAGCACACCCCGCAGGGGGTTGGCCACTGAAGCTTTCTTT. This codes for CASTPRRGLATEAFF. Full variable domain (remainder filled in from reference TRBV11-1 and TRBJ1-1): EAEVAQSPRYKITEKSQAVAFWCDPISGHATLYWYRQILGQGPELLVQFQDESVVDDSQLPKDRFSAERLKGVDSTLKIQPAELGDSAMYLCASTPRRGLATEAFFGQGTRLTVV.

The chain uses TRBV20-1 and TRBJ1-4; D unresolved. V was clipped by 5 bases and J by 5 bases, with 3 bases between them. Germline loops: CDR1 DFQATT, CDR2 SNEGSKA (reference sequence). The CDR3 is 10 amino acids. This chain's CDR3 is CSAGNEKLFF. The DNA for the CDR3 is TGCAGTGCTGGAAATGAAAAACTGTTTTTT.

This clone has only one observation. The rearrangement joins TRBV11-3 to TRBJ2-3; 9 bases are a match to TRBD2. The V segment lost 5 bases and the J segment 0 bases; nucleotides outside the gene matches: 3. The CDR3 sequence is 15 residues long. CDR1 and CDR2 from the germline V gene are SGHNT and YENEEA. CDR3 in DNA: TGTGCCAGCAGCCGCGGGAGGGTTAGCACAGATACGCAGTATTTT. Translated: CASSRGRVSTDTQYF.

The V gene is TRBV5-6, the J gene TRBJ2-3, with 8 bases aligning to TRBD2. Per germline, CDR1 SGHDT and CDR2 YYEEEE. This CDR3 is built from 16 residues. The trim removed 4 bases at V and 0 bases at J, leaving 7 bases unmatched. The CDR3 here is CASSQTSGASTDTQYF. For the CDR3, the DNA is TGTGCCAGCAGCCAAACTAGCGGAGCTAGCACAGATACGCAGTATTTT.

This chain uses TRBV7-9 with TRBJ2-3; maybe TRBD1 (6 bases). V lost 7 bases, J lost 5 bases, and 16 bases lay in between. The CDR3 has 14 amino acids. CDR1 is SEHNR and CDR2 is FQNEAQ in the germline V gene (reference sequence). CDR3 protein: CASNPGQRGDTQYF. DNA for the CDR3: TGTGCCAGCAACCCGGGACAAAGAGGAGATACGCAGTATTTT.

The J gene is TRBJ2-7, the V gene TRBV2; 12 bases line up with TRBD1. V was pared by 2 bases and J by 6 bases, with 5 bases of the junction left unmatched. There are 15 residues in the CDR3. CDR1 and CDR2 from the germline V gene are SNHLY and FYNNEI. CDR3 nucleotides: TGTGCCAGCAGTGAACCCCGGGACAGGGGGCGCGAGCAGTACTTC. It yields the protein CASSEPRDRGREQYF.

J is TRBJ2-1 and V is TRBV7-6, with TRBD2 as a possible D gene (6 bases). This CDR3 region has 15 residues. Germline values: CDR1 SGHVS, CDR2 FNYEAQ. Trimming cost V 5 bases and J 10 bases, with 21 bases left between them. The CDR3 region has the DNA TGTGCCAGCAGCGCCCGGGACTCCACCATTCACGAGCAGTTCTTC. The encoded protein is CASSARDSTIHEQFF. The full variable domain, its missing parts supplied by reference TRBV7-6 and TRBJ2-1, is GAGVSQSPRYKVTKRGQDVALRCDPISGHVSLYWYRQALGQGPEFLTYFNYEAQQDKSGLPNDRFSAERPEGSISTLTIQRTEQRDSAMYRCASSARDSTIHEQFFGPGTRLTVL.

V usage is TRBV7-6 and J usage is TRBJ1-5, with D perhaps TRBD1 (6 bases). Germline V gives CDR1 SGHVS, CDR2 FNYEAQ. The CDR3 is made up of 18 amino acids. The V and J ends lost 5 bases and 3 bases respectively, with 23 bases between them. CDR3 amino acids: CASSPRERDTNPNQPQHF. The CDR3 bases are TGTGCCAGCAGCCCCAGGGAACGGGACACAAACCCCAATCAGCCCCAGCATTTT.

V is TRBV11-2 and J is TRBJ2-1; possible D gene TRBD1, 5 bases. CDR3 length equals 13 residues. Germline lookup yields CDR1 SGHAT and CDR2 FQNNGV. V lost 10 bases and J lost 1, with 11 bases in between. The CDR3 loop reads CATKTVSYNEQFF. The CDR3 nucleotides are TGTGCCACCAAGACAGTTTCCTACAATGAGCAGTTCTTC.